The 21 T cell receptor beta chains presented below share a single source sample, sequenced in a study of T cell repertoires in cytomegalovirus infection. These TCRs' antigens remain unknown. Via MiXCR, TCRdb re-called the reads, giving one row per CDR3 protein. The top ten clones hold around a sixth of a sample with some 480,000 distinct CDR3 sequences, about 33% of them seen once. The sequences come from cultured PBMCs, collected from culture after CMV antigen stimulation. All receptors come from a human donor in good health (CMV status not recorded). Some clones in this sample may be carry-over from other donors' samples.

About this clonotype itself: The junction departs from the called germline gene at one end, perhaps through a read error. The V gene is TRBV6-2 or TRBV6-3, the J gene TRBJ2-7; no definite D call. CDR3 length equals 14 residues. Germline CDR1 is MNHEY and CDR2 is SVGEGT. CDR3: CDSRSPRSRAEQYF. The CDR3 region has the DNA TGTGACAGCAGATCCCCCCGTTCTAGGGCCGAGCAGTACTTC.

The chain employs TRBV12-3 or TRBV12-4 and TRBJ2-5; a possible D gene is TRBD2 (6 bases). V lost 8 bases to trimming and J lost 5 bases, with 12 bases between them. CDR3 size: 12 residues. CDR3 nucleotides: TGTGCCAGCCGGAGGGCCGAGGAGACCCAGTACTTC. This sequence encodes CASRRAEETQYF.

V usage is TRBV6-1 and J usage is TRBJ2-1; D may match TRBD1 or TRBD2 (5 bases each). In germline, CDR1 is MNHNS, CDR2 SASEGT. CDR3 length equals 15 residues. V was shortened by 5 bases and J by 0 bases, with 11 bases between the two germline ends. The CDR3, as DNA: TGTGCCAGCAGTCTCTTAGGGACCTCCTACAATGAGCAGTTCTTC. It specifies CASSLLGTSYNEQFF.

The chain joins TRBV6-2 or TRBV6-3 to TRBJ2-7; perhaps TRBD2 as D (5 bases). V was shortened by 2 bases and J by 2 bases, with 16 bases between the two germline ends. CDR1 and CDR2 from the germline V gene are MNHEY and SVGEGT. The CDR3 loop spans 16 amino acids. CDR3 sequence (DNA): TGTGCCAGCAGTTACGGGCCAACAGCGGACCCCTACGAGCAGTACTTC. Translating it yields CASSYGPTADPYEQYF.

This chain uses TRBV7-2 with TRBJ2-2; a possible D gene is TRBD1 (6 bases). Germline V gene data show CDR1 as SGHTA and CDR2 as FQGNSA. The ends were cut back, 3 bases at V and 7 bases at J, with 12 bases in the middle. The CDR3 extends over 14 amino acids. Written as DNA, the CDR3 is TGTGCCAGCAGCTTTTGGACAGCCGACGGGGAGCTGTTTTTT. This codes for CASSFWTADGELFF. Variable domain in full (rest from reference TRBV7-2 and TRBJ2-2): GAGVSQSPSNKVTEKGKDVELRCDPISGHTALYWYRQSLGQGLEFLIYFQGNSAPDKSGLPSDRFSAERTGGSVSTLTIQRTQQEDSAVYLCASSFWTADGELFFGEGSRLTVL.

The sample holds a few counts of this clonotype. This chain uses TRBV28 with TRBJ1-2; 9 bases are shared with TRBD1. Unmatched junction bases numbered 8, after V lost 10 bases and J lost 8 bases. Germline loops: CDR1 MDHEN, CDR2 SYDVKM. The CDR3 spans 12 residues. In nucleotides, the CDR3 is TGTGCCACCTCAGGGACAGGGTACGGCTACACCTTC. Its translation: CATSGTGYGYTF.

This clonotype has at least ten counts. The chain carries TRBV7-3 and TRBJ2-1; D may be TRBD1 (6 bases). Germline V gene lookup returns CDR1 SGHTA and CDR2 FQGTGA. Deletions cut 4 bases from V and 10 bases from J, with 20 bases between. The length of the CDR3 is 15 residues. The CDR3 here is CASSSVGTKQGEQFF. Written as DNA, the CDR3 is TGTGCCAGCAGCTCTGTGGGGACGAAACAGGGAGAGCAGTTCTTC.

V and J are TRBV28 and TRBJ2-7; 8 positions match TRBD2. The CDR3 length is 16 residues. The V and J ends lost 3 bases and 5 bases, in that order; junction bases with no gene match: 12. CDR1 MDHEN and CDR2 SYDVKM come from the germline V gene. CDR3 nucleotides: TGTGCCAGCAGTTTTATCTCCGGGACTAGTCCCAACGAGCAGTACTTC. It is translated as CASSFISGTSPNEQYF.

In its sample, this clonotype was seen a few times. V is TRBV28 and J is TRBJ2-4; a weak D match, TRBD2 (5 bases). V was shortened by 6 bases and J by 8 bases, with 14 bases between the two germline ends. The V gene's germline CDR1 is MDHEN and CDR2 SYDVKM. The CDR3 loop spans 13 amino acids. CDR3 residues: CASRDSMADIQYF. The CDR3 DNA reads as TGTGCCAGCAGGGACTCTATGGCGGACATTCAGTACTTC.

CDR3 in amino acids: CASNLGEAFF. The DNA of the CDR3 is TGTGCCAGCAACCTAGGAGAAGCTTTCTTT. The chain links TRBV2 to TRBJ1-1, with no clear D. The V gene's germline CDR1 is SNHLY and CDR2 FYNNEI. The ends were cut back, 7 bases at V and 8 bases at J, with 8 bases in the middle. The CDR3 runs 10 residues.

The chain recombines TRBV9 with TRBJ1-2, with 7 bases identical to TRBD1. Germline CDR1 is SGDLS and CDR2 is YYNGEE. V gave up 0 bases and J gave up 6 bases; unmatched junction bases: 2. The length of the CDR3 is 13 residues. The CDR3 DNA follows: TGTGCCAGCAGCGTAGGAGGACAGGATGGCTACACCTTC. Translating it yields CASSVGGQDGYTF.

This clonotype occurred a few times. The chain carries TRBV6-6 and TRBJ2-7; 8 bases agree with TRBD1. V lost 10 bases, J lost 4 bases, and 6 bases stayed unmatched. This CDR3 comprises 12 residues. Germline V gene sequence: CDR1 MNHNY, CDR2 SVGAGI (reference sequence). CDR3 sequence: CATQDREYEQYF. The CDR3 region has the DNA TGTGCCACACAGGACAGGGAGTACGAGCAGTACTTC.

The chain employs TRBV7-6 and TRBJ2-7; D gene unclear. Germline-derived CDR1 and CDR2 are SGHVS and FNYEAQ. V was shortened by 4 bases and J by 2 bases, with 18 bases between the two germline ends. This CDR3 has 16 amino acids. The CDR3 DNA follows: TGTGCCAGCAGCTCCCGCTTCGGGCGACACCCCTACGAGCAGTACTTC. Translated, it gives CASSSRFGRHPYEQYF.

The chain links TRBV28 to TRBJ2-7; D gene uncertain. Trimming removed 3 bases at V and 4 bases at J, with 7 bases between. CDR1 is MDHEN, CDR2 SYDVKM, per germline. The CDR3 has 12 amino acids. The DNA for the CDR3 is TGTGCCAGCAGTTTCATCCGATACGAGCAGTACTTC. This codes for CASSFIRYEQYF.

This clonotype was recorded at least ten times. The chain combines TRBV7-8 with TRBJ1-1, with D unclear. CDR1 and CDR2 from the germline V gene are SGHVS and FQNEAQ. The CDR3 length is 10 residues. The CDR3 region has the DNA TGTATTTCCGGGGACACTGAAGCTTTCTTT. It codes for CISGDTEAFF.

This rearrangement joins TRBV10-3 to TRBJ2-5, with TRBD2 matching over 14 bases. The CDR3 has 15 residues. Trimming at V came to 6 bases and at J to 2 bases, leaving 2 bases not matched to a gene. In germline, CDR1 is ENHRY, CDR2 SYGVKD. The CDR3 DNA follows: TGTGCCATCAGCCGACTAGCGGGAGGGCAAGAGACCCAGTACTTC. Translating gives CAISRLAGGQETQYF.

This clonotype has only a few counts. The chain links TRBV6-1 to TRBJ2-7; perhaps D is TRBD1 or TRBD2 (5 bases each). Germline V gene lookup returns CDR1 MNHNS and CDR2 SASEGT. Trimming cost V 4 bases and J 7 bases, with 14 bases left between them. This CDR3 has 13 amino acids. The CDR3 spells CASSGYRGTEQYV. DNA for the CDR3: TGTGCCAGCAGTGGGTACCGGGGCACGGAGCAGTACGTC.

The chain joins TRBV7-9 to TRBJ2-5, with D possibly being TRBD1 (5 bases). The V end lost 3 bases, the J end lost 5 bases, and 10 bases lay between the germline ends. The CDR3 runs to 13 residues. From germline, CDR1 is SEHNR and CDR2 FQNEAQ (reference sequence). The CDR3 reads CASSFTQVETQYF. Here the CDR3 DNA reads TGTGCCAGCAGCTTTACACAGGTTGAGACCCAGTACTTC.

This chain uses TRBV5-1 with TRBJ2-1; D perhaps matches TRBD2 (6 bases). CDR1 SGHRS and CDR2 YFSETQ come from the germline V gene. V dropped 3 bases and J dropped 0 bases, with 10 bases sitting between them. There are 15 residues in the CDR3. This CDR3 reads CASSWGVGSYNEQFF. Here the CDR3 DNA reads TGCGCCAGCAGCTGGGGGGTTGGCTCCTACAATGAGCAGTTCTTC.

The rearrangement links TRBV12-5 to TRBJ2-5; no reliable D call. The germline V gene has CDR1 LGHNT and CDR2 FRNRAP. Trimming removed 4 bases at V and 4 bases at J, with 19 bases between. The CDR3 contains 16 residues. The CDR3 nucleotides read TGTGCTAGTGGTTCCCACCCGAACCGTCGGAGAGAGACCCAGTACTTC. Translated, it gives CASGSHPNRRRETQYF.

J is TRBJ2-3 and V is TRBV7-2; D call uncertain. Germline CDR1 SGHTA, CDR2 FQGNSA. CDR3 size: 15 residues. V lost 4 bases, J lost 3 bases, and 14 bases lay in between. In nucleotides, the CDR3 is TGTGCCAGCAGCTGGTCGGCCAGGCAAACAGATACGCAGTATTTT. Protein: CASSWSARQTDTQYF.